Presented here are 5 T cell receptor beta chains from one specimen sequenced in a study of T and B cells in COVID-19 patients. Each TRB amplification used roughly 230-550 ng of genomic DNA from blood. TRB rearrangements were amplified by multiplex PCR with BIOMED2 TRB-A/B primers. MiXCR was run by TCRdb on the multiplex PCR reads, yielding one entry per CDR3 protein. The table has about 4,100 distinct CDR3 sequences, under 30% seen once. The source material was blood. These TCRs come from a human donor with active COVID-19.

The chain combines TRBV6-1 with TRBJ2-2, with D maybe TRBD1 (5 bases). The ends were cut back, 0 bases at V and 4 bases at J, with 9 bases in the middle. Germline lookup yields CDR1 MNHNS and CDR2 SASEGT. The CDR3 extends over 15 amino acids. The CDR3 sequence: CASSEALQGTGELFF. Written as DNA, the CDR3 is TGTGCCAGCAGTGAAGCGCTTCAGGGCACCGGGGAGCTGTTTTTT.

Sample share makes this clonotype medium-sized. The chain couples TRBV27 to TRBJ1-2; tentative D call: TRBD1 (5 bases). Deletions cut 0 bases from V and 2 bases from J, with 13 bases between. CDR1 and CDR2 (germline): MNHEY, SMNVEV (reference sequence). The CDR3 has 16 residues. CDR3 DNA sequence: TGTGCCAGCAGTTTATCCCCATCGACAGCGAACTATGGCTACACCTTC. Amino acids: CASSLSPSTANYGYTF.

In its sample, this clonotype was seen a few times. The chain uses TRBV6-2 or TRBV6-3 and TRBJ1-2; D is undetermined. Germline lookup yields CDR1 MNHEY and CDR2 SVGEGT. V lost 8 bases to trimming and J lost 7 bases, with 8 bases between them. CDR3 size: 10 residues. In DNA, the CDR3 is TGTGCCAGCCGAGAAGTTGGCTACACCTTC. This encodes CASREVGYTF.

This clonotype is medium-sized (0.01 to 0.1%) in the sample. CDR3 in DNA: TGTGCCAGCAGCCTTCCTACGGCGTACTTTGGGGGGACTGGGGCCAACGTCCTGACTTTC. Its protein product is CASSLPTAYFGGTGANVLTF. This chain connects TRBV5-5 to TRBJ2-6; a possible D gene is TRBD2 (6 bases). The CDR3 is made up of 20 amino acids. CDR1 is SGHKS, CDR2 YYEKEE, per germline (reference sequence). V was shortened by 4 bases and J by 2 bases, with 25 bases between the two germline ends.

Comment on this clonotype: This may be a read error, as it is one base from a much larger clone. The chain has TRBV18 and TRBJ2-6, with D perhaps being TRBD1 or TRBD2 (5 bases each). The CDR3 is made up of 15 amino acids. Germline loops: CDR1 KGHSH, CDR2 LQKENI. CDR3 sequence: CASFDIRTGAHVLTF. CDR3 nucleotide sequence: TGTGCCAGCTTCGACATAAGGACTGGGGCCCACGTCCTGACTTTC.